Listed below are T cell receptor beta chains from one sample, sequenced in a study of identical twins. Via MiXCR, TCRdb re-called the 5' RACE reads, giving one row per CDR3 protein. The data show nearly 900,000 distinct CDR3 sequences, more than 9% seen once. This same sample was also taken into another study, of yellow fever vaccine responses in identical twins.

The sample taken for sequencing was PBMCs. These receptors were collected from a woman between 18 and 29 years old in good health. CDR3s include the opening cysteine and the closing phenylalanine or tryptophan. D genes are given only for firm matches. Only some rows state a clone size, as once, few, many or a class for expanded clones.

clone size | J gene | D gene | V gene | CDR3 protein | CDR3 DNA
few | TRBJ1-2 | - | TRBV12-3/TRBV12-4 | CASSPWGTYGYTF | TGTGCCAGCAGTCCATGGGGGACTTACGGCTACACCTTC
- | TRBJ2-7 | - | TRBV5-1 | CASSTDTVSYEQYF | TGCGCCAGCAGCACCGACACGGTCTCCTACGAGCAGTACTTC
- | TRBJ2-2 | - | TRBV12-3/TRBV12-4 | CASSLRGSYTGELFF | TGTGCCAGCAGTTTAAGGGGGAGTTATACCGGGGAGCTGTTTTTT
few | TRBJ2-2 | - | TRBV20-1 | CSATGVTNTGELFF | TGCAGTGCAACCGGAGTGACGAACACCGGGGAGCTGTTTTTT
many | TRBJ2-3 | - | TRBV21-1 | CASSTRTEAEGTDTQYF | TGTGCCAGCAGCACCCGGACCGAGGCGGAAGGGACAGATACGCAGTATTTT
- | TRBJ2-3 | - | TRBV11-2 | CASSLDWADTQYF | TGTGCCAGCAGCTTAGATTGGGCAGATACGCAGTATTTT
few | TRBJ2-5 | - | TRBV28 | CASTLAGPETQYF | TGTGCCAGCACCCTTGCGGGGCCTGAGACCCAGTACTTC
few | TRBJ2-7 | - | TRBV14 | CASRPTGTAYEQYF | TGTGCCAGCAGGCCTACCGGAACCGCCTACGAGCAGTACTTC
- | TRBJ2-1 | - | TRBV20-1 | CSARRGSTAYNEQFF | TGCAGTGCTAGGAGGGGGTCGACAGCCTACAATGAGCAGTTCTTC
many | TRBJ1-1 | - | TRBV5-1 | CASSPGLDTEAFF | TGCGCCAGCAGCCCGGGGTTGGACACTGAAGCTTTCTTT
- | TRBJ2-3 | TRBD1 | TRBV20-1 | CSAGGQGTDTQYF | TGCAGTGCCGGGGGACAGGGGACAGATACGCAGTATTTT
- | TRBJ2-7 | - | TRBV12-3/TRBV12-4 | CASSADGVSYEQYF | TGTGCCAGCAGTGCGGACGGCGTCTCCTACGAGCAGTACTTC
many | TRBJ1-3 | - | TRBV5-1 | CASSLAQDSGNTIYF | TGCGCCAGCAGCTTAGCTCAGGACAGTGGAAACACCATATATTTT
few | TRBJ1-2 | - | TRBV2 | CASRAGLANYGYTF | TGTGCCAGCAGGGCAGGGTTGGCTAACTATGGCTACACCTTC
few | TRBJ2-7 | TRBD2 | TRBV4-1 | CASSQVSSGRTNYEQYF | TGCGCCAGCAGCCAAGTTTCTAGCGGGAGGACAAACTACGAGCAGTACTTC
- | TRBJ1-3 | - | TRBV7-8 | CASSFERPGNTIYF | TGTGCCAGCAGCTTTGAACGGCCTGGAAACACCATATATTTT
many | TRBJ2-4 | TRBD1 | TRBV6-1 | CASSPGQGSKNIQYF | TGTGCCAGCAGCCCCGGACAGGGCTCCAAAAACATTCAGTACTTC
- | TRBJ2-4 | TRBD1 | TRBV7-8 | CASSQGQAAAKNIQYF | TGTGCCAGCAGCCAAGGACAGGCTGCAGCCAAAAACATTCAGTACTTC
many | TRBJ2-5 | - | TRBV3-1 | CASSQGAEETQYF | TGTGCCAGCAGCCAAGGAGCGGAAGAGACCCAGTACTTC
- | TRBJ2-3 | TRBD2 | TRBV29-1 | CSVAGGVGADTQYF | TGCAGCGTGGCGGGGGGGGTTGGCGCAGATACGCAGTATTTT
few | TRBJ2-4 | TRBD1 | TRBV10-3 | CAISQTGGADIQYF | TGTGCCATCAGCCAGACAGGGGGCGCGGACATTCAGTACTTC
- | TRBJ2-7 | TRBD2 | TRBV4-1 | CASSQRTSGSIEQYF | TGCGCCAGCAGCCAAAGGACTAGCGGGAGTATCGAGCAGTACTTC
- | TRBJ1-6 | - | TRBV5-5 | CASSSRDPIFSLHF | TGTGCCAGCAGCTCGCGGGACCCTATTTTTAGCCTCCACTTT
few | TRBJ2-2 | TRBD2 | TRBV28 | CASSYLAGGQSGELFF | TGTGCCAGCAGTTACCTAGCGGGGGGGCAGTCCGGGGAGCTGTTTTTT
many | TRBJ2-1 | - | TRBV3-1 | CASSPPTYNEQFF | TGTGCCAGCAGCCCTCCCACCTACAATGAGCAGTTCTTC
many | TRBJ2-4 | TRBD1 | TRBV12-3/TRBV12-4 | CASSPGTGSKNIQYF | TGTGCCAGCAGCCCCGGGACAGGGTCCAAAAACATTCAGTACTTC
- | TRBJ2-3 | - | TRBV20-1 | CSARDLVGPPSTDTQYF | TGCAGTGCTAGAGACCTCGTGGGCCCTCCTAGCACAGATACGCAGTATTTT
few | TRBJ1-2 | - | TRBV5-1 | CASSTHDRLGGYTF | TGCGCCAGCAGCACCCACGACAGGTTGGGCGGCTACACCTTC
few | TRBJ2-1 | TRBD2 | TRBV20-1 | CSARSGGGGLGSYNEQFF | TGCAGTGCTAGGAGTGGTGGCGGGGGGCTGGGTTCCTACAATGAGCAGTTCTTC
- | TRBJ2-1 | - | TRBV6-1 | CASSEWPRRRIDNEQFF | TGTGCCAGCAGTGAATGGCCCCGTAGGAGAATCGACAATGAGCAGTTCTTC
few | TRBJ2-1 | - | TRBV3-1 | CASSQTSGQFF | TGTGCCAGCAGCCAAACTAGTGGCCAGTTCTTC
- | TRBJ2-1 | - | TRBV5-1 | CASSLFAGYEQFF | TGCGCCAGCAGCTTGTTTGCAGGGTATGAGCAGTTCTTC
- | TRBJ2-1 | - | TRBV28 | CASSDYREHNEQFF | TGTGCCAGCAGTGACTACAGGGAACACAATGAGCAGTTCTTC
few | TRBJ2-2 | TRBD2 | TRBV9 | CASSGGLAGGPTGELFF | TGTGCCAGCAGCGGTGGGCTAGCGGGGGGCCCCACCGGGGAGCTGTTTTTT
few | TRBJ2-7 | TRBD1 | TRBV2 | CASSGTGLWYEQYF | TGTGCCAGCAGTGGGACAGGGCTGTGGTACGAGCAGTACTTC
- | TRBJ2-7 | TRBD1 | TRBV6-5 | CASSSAGTGNYEQYF | TGTGCCAGCAGTTCTGCCGGGACAGGGAATTACGAGCAGTACTTC
few | TRBJ2-7 | TRBD2 | TRBV12-3/TRBV12-4 | CASLAGGGEQYF | TGTGCCAGCCTAGCGGGAGGTGGGGAGCAGTACTTC
few | TRBJ2-2 | - | TRBV11-3 | CASSFNAGELFF | TGTGCCAGCAGCTTTAACGCCGGGGAGCTGTTTTTT
- | TRBJ2-1 | TRBD2 | TRBV29-1 | CSVNLSGNRYNEQFF | TGCAGCGTTAACCTCAGCGGGAATAGGTACAATGAGCAGTTCTTC
- | TRBJ1-1 | - | TRBV12-3/TRBV12-4 | CASSPDGSNTEAFF | TGTGCCAGCAGCCCAGACGGATCGAACACTGAAGCTTTCTTT
few | TRBJ1-2 | - | TRBV6-5 | CASSYSRAGAGYGYTF | TGTGCCAGCAGTTACTCGAGGGCAGGGGCAGGGTATGGCTACACCTTC
few | TRBJ2-7 | TRBD2 | TRBV4-2 | CASSPGLAGELQYF | TGTGCCAGCAGCCCAGGACTAGCGGGAGAACTGCAGTACTTC
- | TRBJ2-5 | TRBD2 | TRBV20-1 | CSARDHPSGNQETQYF | TGCAGTGCTAGAGATCATCCTAGCGGGAACCAAGAGACCCAGTACTTC
- | TRBJ2-3 | TRBD2 | TRBV12-3/TRBV12-4 | CASSPLSGGATDTQYF | TGTGCCAGCAGTCCACTTAGCGGGGGGGCGACAGATACGCAGTATTTT
few | TRBJ2-1 | - | TRBV20-1 | CSARDGLVMDEQFF | TGCAGTGCTAGAGATGGTTTGGTGATGGATGAGCAGTTCTTC
few | TRBJ2-5 | - | TRBV18 | CASSPRLPGLQETQYF | TGTGCCAGCTCACCACGGCTACCGGGACTTCAAGAGACCCAGTACTTC
- | TRBJ1-1 | - | TRBV13 | CASSLRLKNTEAFF | TGTGCCAGCAGCTTACGACTTAAGAACACTGAAGCTTTCTTT
few | TRBJ2-1 | TRBD2 | TRBV24-1 | CATSDGLAGGHNEQFF | TGTGCCACCAGTGACGGACTCGCGGGGGGCCACAATGAGCAGTTCTTC
- | TRBJ2-2 | - | TRBV12-3/TRBV12-4 | CASSPPGHVTGELFF | TGTGCCAGCAGTCCACCGGGACATGTGACCGGGGAGCTGTTTTTT
- | TRBJ1-2 | - | TRBV20-1 | CSAQQGGYGYTF | TGCAGTGCTCAACAGGGCGGCTATGGCTACACCTTC
many | TRBJ1-5 | - | TRBV10-3 | CAISEGGQPQHF | TGTGCCATCAGTGAGGGGGGTCAGCCCCAGCATTTT
few | TRBJ2-1 | TRBD2 | TRBV20-1 | CSALGLAGDNEQFF | TGCAGTGCTCTGGGACTAGCGGGAGATAATGAGCAGTTCTTC
few | TRBJ2-1 | - | TRBV18 | CASSLLGANNEQFF | TGTGCCAGCTCACTCCTGGGCGCCAACAATGAGCAGTTCTTC
few | TRBJ2-5 | - | TRBV7-8 | CASSLGQSETQYF | TGTGCCAGCAGCTTAGGGCAATCGGAGACCCAGTACTTC
few | TRBJ2-1 | TRBD1 | TRBV11-2 | CASSLEGATYNEQFF | TGTGCCAGCAGCCTCGAGGGGGCCACTTACAATGAGCAGTTCTTC
- | TRBJ2-1 | - | TRBV20-1 | CSATSTSQGVGNEQFF | TGCAGTGCTACCTCAACCTCGCAGGGTGTCGGCAATGAGCAGTTCTTC
- | TRBJ2-7 | - | TRBV12-3/TRBV12-4 | CASSLAPAHEQYF | TGTGCCAGCAGTTTAGCCCCAGCCCACGAGCAGTACTTC